This entry lists 20 T cell receptor beta chains sequenced from one sample in a study of identifying expanded T cells in peripheral blood. TCRdb's copy holds only in-frame clones and misses some; the assay was immunoSEQ multiplex PCR. The sample lists approximately 100,000 clones; around 85% were seen once. Sample: blood. The receptors were sampled from a person between 18 and 75 years old in good health.

This clone was seen many times. The chain couples TRBV5-6 to TRBJ1-2; D not certain. Germline assignment: CDR1 SGHDT and CDR2 YYEEEE. The CDR3 is 14 amino acids. Trimming took off 0 bases at V and 2 bases at J, with 8 bases between the two ends. CDR3 residues: CASSLAGENYGYTF. The DNA for the CDR3 is TGTGCCAGCAGCTTGGCCGGGGAAAACTATGGCTACACCTTC.

The chain joins TRBV30 to TRBJ1-2, with unresolved D. Trimming took 0 bases from V and 7 from J, leaving 6 bases between them. This CDR3 has 11 amino acids. CDR1 and CDR2 (germline): GTSNPN, SVGIG (reference sequence). CDR3 sequence (DNA): TGTGCCTGGAGTGTCGCCGGTGGCTACACCTTC. The encoded protein is CAWSVAGGYTF. The entire variable domain, with the rest obtained from reference TRBV30 and TRBJ1-2, is as follows: SQTIHQWPATLVQPVGSPLSLECTVEGTSNPNLYWYRQAAGRGLQLLFYSVGIGQISSEVPQNLSASRPQDRQFILSSKKLLLSDSGFYLCAWSVAGGYTFGSGTRLTVV.

This chain connects TRBV6-5 to TRBJ2-7; D remains ambiguous. Per the germline V gene, CDR1 is MNHEY and CDR2 is SVGAGI. The CDR3 extends over 14 amino acids. The V end lost 6 bases, the J end lost 3 bases, and 15 bases lay between the germline ends. CDR3 in amino acids: CASRTTYLRYEQYF. In nucleotides, the CDR3 is TGTGCCAGCAGGACGACATACCTCCGCTACGAGCAGTACTTC.

This clone was detected only once. The rearrangement joins TRBV6-5 to TRBJ2-7, with TRBD1 matching 8 bases. The CDR3 is made up of 13 amino acids. The V segment lost 2 bases and the J segment 6 bases; nucleotides outside the gene matches: 3. The germline gives CDR1 MNHEY, CDR2 SVGAGI. This chain's CDR3 is CASSYLTGGEQYF. The CDR3 DNA reads as TGTGCCAGCAGTTACCTTACAGGGGGCGAGCAGTACTTC.

The gene calls are TRBV7-8 and TRBJ1-2; D call uncertain. V was clipped by 2 bases and J by 2 bases, with 9 bases between them. The CDR3 is 14 amino acids. The V gene's germline CDR1 is SGHVS and CDR2 FQNEAQ. DNA of the CDR3: TGTGCCAGCAGCTTAAGTCGGCTAAACTATGGCTACACCTTC. Translation gives CASSLSRLNYGYTF.

The sample holds a few counts of this clone. The chain recombines TRBV7-8 with TRBJ1-4, with TRBD1 matching 9 bases. V lost 6 bases, J lost 8 bases, and 10 bases stayed unmatched. The CDR3 spans 15 residues. The germline gives CDR1 SGHVS, CDR2 FQNEAQ. CDR3 region: CASRRNTGGGEKLFF. CDR3 coding DNA: TGTGCCAGCAGGAGGAATACAGGGGGCGGCGAAAAACTGTTTTTT.

This clone was picked up one time. The chain recombines TRBV7-6 with TRBJ1-1; D unresolved. The CDR3 sequence is 13 residues long. Trimming took off 1 base at V and 5 bases at J, with 8 bases between the two ends. Germline V CDR1 and CDR2: SGHVS, FNYEAQ. DNA of the CDR3: TGTGCCAGCAGCTTAGGTGGAGCGACTGAAGCTTTCTTT. Its translation: CASSLGGATEAFF.

The J gene is TRBJ1-3, the V gene TRBV5-8; maybe TRBD1 (6 bases). The CDR3 has 15 amino acids. CDR1 and CDR2 from the germline V gene are SGHTS and YDEGEE. V lost 4 bases and J 3 bases, leaving 14 bases between the germline ends. The CDR3 nucleotides read TGTGCCAGCAGCGCCCACGCAGGGGATGGAAACACCATATATTTT. It encodes CASSAHAGDGNTIYF.

The rearrangement uses TRBV10-2 and TRBJ2-1, with 12 bases that match TRBD2. The CDR3 spans 15 residues. The V and J ends lost 6 bases and 5 bases, in that order; junction bases with no gene match: 5. The germline gives CDR1 WSHSY, CDR2 SAAADI. CDR3 loop: CASRTWTSGDNEQFF. The CDR3 DNA follows: TGCGCCAGCAGGACCTGGACTAGCGGGGACAATGAGCAGTTCTTC.

This clone was counted between two and nine times. The chain is built from TRBV7-9 and TRBJ1-1; the D is unclear. Germline V gene lookup returns CDR1 SEHNR and CDR2 FQNEAQ (reference sequence). The ends were cut back, 3 bases at V and 1 base at J, with 6 bases in the middle. This CDR3 has 13 residues. Here the CDR3 reads CASSFQQNTEAFF. CDR3 sequence (DNA): TGTGCCAGCAGCTTCCAGCAGAACACTGAAGCTTTCTTT.

J is TRBJ1-1 and V is TRBV6-5; D not resolved. CDR3 size: 16 residues. Germline CDR1 MNHEY, CDR2 SVGAGI. V was pared by 3 bases and J by 2 bases, with 16 bases between. The CDR3 is CASSYVSRALNTEAFF. The CDR3 bases are TGTGCCAGCAGTTATGTCAGCCGTGCCCTTAACACTGAAGCTTTCTTT.

As for this clone: The junction and the germline gene differ at one end; a read error may be behind it. The chain carries TRBV5-1 and TRBJ2-1; TRBD2 matches 9 bases. Germline lookup yields CDR1 SGHRS and CDR2 YFSETQ. The CDR3 spans 14 residues. The CDR3: CATRPGTSYHEQFF. The CDR3 DNA reads as TGCGCCACCCGACCGGGGACTAGCTACCATGAGCAGTTCTTC.

V gene TRBV18 combines with J gene TRBJ2-3, with 9 bases aligning to TRBD1. From germline, CDR1 is KGHSH and CDR2 LQKENI. The CDR3 is 15 amino acids. The V segment lost 4 bases and the J segment 5 bases; nucleotides outside the gene matches: 7. CDR3 coding DNA: TGTGCCAGCTCACAGGGACAGGGCCGAGGAGATACGCAGTATTTT. Translation: CASSQGQGRGDTQYF. The full variable domain, its missing parts supplied by reference TRBV18 and TRBJ2-3, is NAGVMQNPRHLVRRRGQEARLRCSPMKGHSHVYWYRQLPEEGLKFMVYLQKENIIDESGMPKERFSAEFPKEGPSILRIQQVVRGDSAAYFCASSQGQGRGDTQYFGPGTRLTVL.

The chain carries TRBV19 and TRBJ2-6; D unresolved. CDR1 and CDR2 from the germline V gene are LNHDA and SQIVND (reference sequence). The CDR3 totals 15 residues. V was pared by 6 bases and J by 0 bases, with 9 bases between. CDR3 nucleotide sequence: TGTGCCAGTAGGGAGAAGGCCTCTGGGGCCAACGTCCTGACTTTC. As protein: CASREKASGANVLTF.

J is TRBJ1-3 and V is TRBV7-2; unclear D gene. Per germline, CDR1 SGHTA and CDR2 FQGNSA. V was pared by 1 base and J by 5 bases, with 9 bases between. CDR3 length: 14 amino acids. This CDR3 reads CASSLGRNRNTIYF. The CDR3 DNA follows: TGTGCCAGCAGCTTAGGCAGGAACAGAAACACCATATATTTT.

V gene TRBV7-8 combines with J gene TRBJ2-2; D call uncertain. The germline V gene encodes CDR1 SGHVS and CDR2 FQNEAQ. The CDR3 runs to 15 residues. The V end was cut by 0 bases, the J end by 3 bases, with 8 bases between. Here the CDR3 DNA reads TGTGCCAGCAGCTTAGCGGGCAGTTACACCGGGGAGCTGTTTTTT. Translating it yields CASSLAGSYTGELFF.

The V and J genes are TRBV7-2 and TRBJ2-7; D remains unclear. Trimming pared 0 bases from V and 2 bases from J, leaving 11 bases between. There are 15 residues in the CDR3. Germline V gives CDR1 SGHTA, CDR2 FQGNSA. CDR3 sequence reads: CASSLALFLPYEQYF. CDR3 DNA: TGTGCCAGCAGCTTAGCCTTATTCCTTCCCTACGAGCAGTACTTC.

This clone was seen more than once but under ten times. The J gene is TRBJ1-2, the V gene TRBV7-2, with no clear D. V was pared by 4 bases and J by 0 bases, with 6 bases between. This CDR3 region has 13 residues. Per the germline V gene, CDR1 is SGHTA and CDR2 is FQGNSA. CDR3 nucleotide sequence: TGTGCCAGCAGCTACACCGCTAACTATGGCTACACCTTC. Translated, it gives CASSYTANYGYTF.

The V and J genes are TRBV28 and TRBJ1-1; D perhaps matches TRBD1 (5 bases). Per the germline V gene, CDR1 is MDHEN and CDR2 is SYDVKM. V was cut by 6 bases and J by 4 bases, with 15 bases left in between. This CDR3 is built from 14 residues. CDR3 sequence: CASRLPGQSTEAFF. The CDR3 nucleotides read TGTGCCAGCAGATTACCGGGGCAGTCCACTGAAGCTTTCTTT.

The chain joins TRBV18 to TRBJ2-7; tentative D call: TRBD2 (6 bases). The CDR3 extends over 15 amino acids. V lost 1 base, J lost 4 bases, and 14 bases lay in between. Germline values: CDR1 KGHSH, CDR2 LQKENI. The DNA of the CDR3 is TGTGCCAGCTCACCACTTCAGTCAGGGAGGTACGAGCAGTACTTC. It encodes CASSPLQSGRYEQYF.